This T cell receptor (beta chain) appears in the sequencing data of a study of T cell responses to AZD1222 COVID-19 vaccine. Second doses were pooled across both intervals (about 4 or about 12 weeks). Trimming took 6 bases from V and 7 from J, leaving 13 bases between them. The CDR3 sequence is 12 residues long. Sequencing was performed with immunoSEQ multiplex PCR; in TCRdb, only in-frame clones are kept and a portion is missing. The sample lists about 150,000 clones; roughly 91% were seen once. This clone appeared once. Its antigen is unidentified. Other nucleotide sequences in the sample specify the same CDR3. Study findings and constraints: Two AZD1222 doses significantly raised spike-specific TCR breadth and depth over controls. Nearly half of spike-specific TCRs reportedly target unmutated variant regions.

This material consisted of peripheral blood, taken 28 days after the second AZD1222 dose. This clonotype was obtained from an adult who received the AZD1222 COVID-19 vaccine. The chain recombines TRBV12-3 or TRBV12-4 with TRBJ2-7; possibly TRBD1 for D (6 bases). The CDR3 reads CASSSLRGEQYF. The CDR3 DNA follows: TGTGCCAGCAGCTCACTCAGGGGAGAGCAGTACTTC.